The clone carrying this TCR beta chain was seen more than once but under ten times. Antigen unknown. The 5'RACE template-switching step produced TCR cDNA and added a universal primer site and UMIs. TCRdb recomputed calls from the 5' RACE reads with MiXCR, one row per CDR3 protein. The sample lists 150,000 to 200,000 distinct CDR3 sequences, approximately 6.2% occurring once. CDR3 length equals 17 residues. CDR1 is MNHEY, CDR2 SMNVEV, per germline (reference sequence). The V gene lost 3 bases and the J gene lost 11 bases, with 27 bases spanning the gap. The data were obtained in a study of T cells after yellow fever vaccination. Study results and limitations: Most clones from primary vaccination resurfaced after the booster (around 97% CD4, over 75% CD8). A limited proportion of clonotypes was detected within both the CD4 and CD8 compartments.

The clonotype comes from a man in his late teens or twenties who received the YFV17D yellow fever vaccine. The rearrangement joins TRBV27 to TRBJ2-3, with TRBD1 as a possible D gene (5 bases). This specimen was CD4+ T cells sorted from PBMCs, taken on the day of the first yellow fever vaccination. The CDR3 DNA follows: TGTGCCAGCAGTTTTTCGGCACGGAACTGGGGCACATTTCGGCAGTATTTT. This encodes CASSFSARNWGTFRQYF.